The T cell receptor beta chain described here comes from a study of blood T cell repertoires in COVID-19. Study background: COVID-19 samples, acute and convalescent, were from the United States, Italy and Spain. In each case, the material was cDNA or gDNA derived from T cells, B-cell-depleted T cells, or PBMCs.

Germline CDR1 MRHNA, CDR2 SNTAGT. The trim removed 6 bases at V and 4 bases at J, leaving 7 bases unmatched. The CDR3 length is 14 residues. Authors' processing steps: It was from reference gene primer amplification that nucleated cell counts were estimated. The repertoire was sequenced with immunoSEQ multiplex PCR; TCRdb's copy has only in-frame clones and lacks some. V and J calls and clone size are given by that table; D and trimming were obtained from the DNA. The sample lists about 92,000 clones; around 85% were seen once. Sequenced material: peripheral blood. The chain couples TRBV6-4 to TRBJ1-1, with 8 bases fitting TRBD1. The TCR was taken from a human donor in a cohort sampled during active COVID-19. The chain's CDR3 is CASRSGGETTEAFF. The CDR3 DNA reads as TGTGCCAGCAGGTCAGGGGGCGAAACCACTGAAGCTTTCTTT.